The rows below give T cell receptor beta chains drawn from one sample of a study of shared clonotypes between healthy human individuals. Clones were sequenced by immunoSEQ multiplex PCR, and TCRdb holds only the in-frame ones, with some missing. The sample lists about 2.4 million clones, more than 90% occurring once. The source material was naive CD4+ T cells sorted from blood. Receptors were obtained from a man aged 18 to 29 in good health. Each CDR3 is given with its conserved first and last residue. A D gene is named only where the DNA matches it firmly. The size entry is marked missing in some rows and otherwise reads once, few, many or a size class.

j_call clone_size d_call v_call cdr3_length cdr3_aa cdr3_nt
TRBJ2-1 - - TRBV11-1 12 CASSRLVPEQFF TGTGCCAGCAGCCGACTAGTTCCTGAGCAGTTCTTC
TRBJ2-2 - - TRBV5-1 15 CASSLEGWSYGELFF TGCGCCAGCAGCTTGGAGGGGTGGAGTTACGGGGAGCTGTTTTTT
TRBJ2-1 - - TRBV6-6 14 CASTRLAPGDEQFF TGTGCCAGCACCAGACTCGCTCCGGGGGATGAGCAGTTCTTC
TRBJ2-1 - TRBD2 TRBV5-6 16 CASSPGLAGVYNEQFF TGTGCCAGCAGCCCGGGACTAGCGGGGGTTTACAATGAGCAGTTCTTC
TRBJ2-3 - TRBD1 TRBV19 14 CASSWGQGADTQYF TGTGCCAGTAGTTGGGGACAGGGCGCAGATACGCAGTATTTT
TRBJ2-6 - TRBD1 TRBV5-1 17 CATHRGQGGTGANVLTF TGCGCCACCCACAGGGGACAGGGGGGGACTGGGGCCAACGTCCTGACTTTC
TRBJ2-1 - TRBD1 TRBV2 16 CASSGAGTASYNEQFF TGTGCCAGCAGTGGGGCAGGGACAGCCTCCTACAATGAGCAGTTCTTC
TRBJ2-5 - TRBD2 TRBV5-4 16 CASSLEGRGSRETQYF TGTGCCAGCAGCTTGGAGGGGAGGGGATCCCGGGAGACCCAGTACTTC
TRBJ2-3 - - TRBV10-1 16 CASSDLREKGTDTQYF TGCGCCAGCAGTGATCTCAGGGAGAAGGGCACAGATACGCAGTATTTT
TRBJ1-2 - - TRBV28 14 CASSFGGSVGTHTF TGTGCCAGCAGTTTCGGGGGGTCGGTTGGTACGCACACCTTC
TRBJ2-3 - - TRBV5-1 15 CASSLEVPSTDTQYF TGCGCCAGCAGCTTGGAGGTACCCAGCACAGATACGCAGTATTTT
TRBJ1-2 - - TRBV5-7 14 CASSQGSGELGYTF TGCGCCAGCAGCCAAGGCAGTGGCGAGCTTGGCTACACCTTC
TRBJ1-2 - TRBD1 TRBV9 13 CASSVSGGHGYTF TGTGCCAGCAGCGTCTCAGGGGGCCACGGCTACACCTTC
TRBJ2-5 - - TRBV6-6 16 CASSITYGAAQETQYF TGTGCCAGCAGTATCACCTACGGGGCGGCCCAAGAGACCCAGTACTTC
TRBJ1-5 - - TRBV7-2 14 CASSTKGGNQPQHF TGTGCCAGCAGCACCAAGGGGGGAAATCAGCCCCAGCATTTT
TRBJ1-1 - - TRBV6-1 14 CASSEFWGAVEAFF TGTGCCAGCAGTGAATTTTGGGGCGCGGTTGAAGCTTTCTTT
TRBJ2-3 - TRBD2 TRBV11-2 14 CASSRLARTDTQYF TGTGCCAGCAGCCGACTAGCGAGAACAGATACGCAGTATTTT
TRBJ1-3 - TRBD1 TRBV30 13 CAWTPGQGYTIYF TGTGCCTGGACTCCGGGACAGGGGTACACCATATATTTT
TRBJ1-5 - - TRBV6-1 15 CAATRWAIQNQPQHF TGTGCCGCCACCAGGTGGGCCATTCAAAATCAGCCCCAGCATTTT
TRBJ1-1 - TRBD1 TRBV5-1 15 CASSPGTGENTEAFF TGCGCCAGCAGCCCGGGGACAGGGGAGAACACTGAAGCTTTCTTT
TRBJ1-2 - - TRBV10-3 13 CAISEVGVRGYTF TGTGCCATCAGTGAAGTGGGGGTCCGGGGCTACACCTTC
TRBJ2-3 - TRBD2 TRBV30 17 CAAGTSGRTPGTDTQYF TGTGCCGCAGGTACTAGCGGGAGAACGCCGGGGACAGATACGCAGTATTTT
TRBJ2-3 - - TRBV7-3 14 CASSLGLEPDTQYF TGTGCCAGCAGCTTAGGGCTAGAACCAGATACGCAGTATTTT
TRBJ2-5 - TRBD2 TRBV30 18 CAWSVGTSGGLYQETQYF TGTGCCTGGAGTGTCGGGACTAGCGGGGGGTTGTACCAAGAGACCCAGTACTTC
TRBJ1-1 - - TRBV2 13 CASRAQANTEAFF TGTGCCAGCCGGGCACAGGCGAACACTGAAGCTTTCTTT
TRBJ2-5 - TRBD1 TRBV5-1 14 CASTIPGGQETQYF TGCGCCAGCACTATTCCAGGGGGACAAGAGACCCAGTACTTC
TRBJ2-5 - TRBD2 TRBV18 13 CASSAGVRETQYF TGTGCCAGCTCGGCGGGGGTTCGGGAGACCCAGTACTTC
TRBJ2-3 - TRBD2 TRBV5-1 17 CASAAGTSMSSTDTQYF TGCGCCAGCGCAGCCGGGACTAGCATGTCTAGCACAGATACGCAGTATTTT
TRBJ1-5 few - TRBV18 16 CASSPAGGGGNQPQHF TGTGCCAGCTCACCCGCGGGTGGGGGGGGCAATCAGCCCCAGCATTTT
TRBJ2-7 - - TRBV11-2 14 CASSFTQVVYEQYF TGTGCCAGCAGCTTTACCCAGGTAGTTTACGAGCAGTACTTC
TRBJ1-6 once TRBD1 TRBV6-1 16 CASSATGGSYNSPLHF TGTGCCAGCAGTGCGACAGGGGGCAGCTATAATTCACCCCTCCACTTT
TRBJ2-5 - - TRBV5-6 16 CASSFSSSKPPWTQYF TGTGCCAGCAGCTTTTCATCCTCTAAGCCCCCTTGGACCCAGTACTTC
TRBJ1-2 - - TRBV7-2 16 CASSTRRPSGLSGYTF TGTGCCAGCAGCACCCGTCGTCCAAGTGGACTCTCTGGCTACACCTTC
TRBJ2-1 - - TRBV7-8 16 CASSLAWQPIDNEQFF TGTGCCAGCAGCTTAGCTTGGCAGCCGATTGACAATGAGCAGTTCTTC
TRBJ2-2 - TRBD1 TRBV19 16 CASSARQGANTGELFF TGTGCCAGTAGTGCCCGACAGGGGGCGAACACCGGGGAGCTGTTTTTT
TRBJ2-7 - - TRBV6-1 14 CASSERGRGDEQYF TGTGCCAGCAGTGAAAGGGGTCGCGGGGACGAGCAGTACTTC
TRBJ2-5 - TRBD2 TRBV5-1 14 CASSLTSGGETQYF TGCGCCAGCAGCTTAACTAGCGGGGGGGAGACCCAGTACTTC
TRBJ2-4 - - TRBV2 17 CASSGGVGLLAKNIQYF TGTGCCAGCAGTGGAGGCGTCGGACTGCTAGCCAAAAACATTCAGTACTTC
TRBJ2-7 - - TRBV11-2 15 CASSLTDVTVYEQYF TGTGCCAGCAGCTTAACGGACGTGACTGTCTACGAGCAGTACTTC
TRBJ1-3 few - TRBV7-2 14 CASTLWGAGNTIYF TGTGCCAGCACCCTCTGGGGGGCTGGAAACACCATATATTTT
TRBJ1-1 - TRBD1 TRBV11-2 15 CASSSSGGKITEAFF TGTGCCAGCAGCTCCTCAGGGGGCAAAATCACTGAAGCTTTCTTT
TRBJ1-5 few - TRBV19 14 CASGTSRANQPQHF TGTGCCAGTGGGACCTCCCGGGCCAATCAGCCCCAGCATTTT
TRBJ2-7 - - TRBV7-3 14 CASSLEGRTYEQYF TGTGCCAGCAGCCTCGAAGGGCGTACCTACGAGCAGTACTTC
TRBJ2-7 - TRBD1 TRBV5-1 14 CASSLRGLFYEQYF TGCGCCAGCAGCCTCAGGGGGCTCTTCTACGAGCAGTACTTC
TRBJ2-2 once - TRBV5-1 11 CASSFWGELFF TGCGCCAGCAGCTTTTGGGGGGAGCTGTTTTTT
TRBJ2-7 - - TRBV18 14 CASSPISTDGEQYF TGTGCCAGCTCACCAATTTCTACGGATGGCGAGCAGTACTTC
TRBJ1-5 - - TRBV4-1 14 CASSQGIGNQPQHF TGCGCCAGCAGCCAAGGTATAGGCAATCAGCCCCAGCATTTT